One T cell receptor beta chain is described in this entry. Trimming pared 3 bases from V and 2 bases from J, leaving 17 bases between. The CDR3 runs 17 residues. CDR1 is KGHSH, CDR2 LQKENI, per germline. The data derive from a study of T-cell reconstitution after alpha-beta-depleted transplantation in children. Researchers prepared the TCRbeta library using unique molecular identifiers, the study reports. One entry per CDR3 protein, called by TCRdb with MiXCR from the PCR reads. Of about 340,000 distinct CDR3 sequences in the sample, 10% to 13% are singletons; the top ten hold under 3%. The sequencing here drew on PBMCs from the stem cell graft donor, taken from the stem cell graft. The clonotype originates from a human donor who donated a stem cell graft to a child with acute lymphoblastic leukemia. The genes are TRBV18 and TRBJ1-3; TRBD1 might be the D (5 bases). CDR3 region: CASSPTSGTLAGNTIYF. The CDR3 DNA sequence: TGTGCCAGCTCACCGACTTCTGGGACGCTGGCTGGAAACACCATATATTTT.